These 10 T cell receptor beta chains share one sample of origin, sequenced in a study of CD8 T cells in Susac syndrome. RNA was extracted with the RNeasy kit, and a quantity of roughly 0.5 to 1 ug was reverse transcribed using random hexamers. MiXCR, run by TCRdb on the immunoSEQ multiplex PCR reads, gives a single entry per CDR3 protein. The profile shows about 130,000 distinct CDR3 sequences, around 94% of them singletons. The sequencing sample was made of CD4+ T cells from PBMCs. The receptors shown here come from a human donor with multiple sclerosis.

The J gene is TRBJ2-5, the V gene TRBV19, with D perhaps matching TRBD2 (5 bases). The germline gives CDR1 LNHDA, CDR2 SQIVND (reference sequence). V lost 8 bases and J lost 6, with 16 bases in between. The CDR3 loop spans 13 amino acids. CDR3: CASLRVQRKTQYF. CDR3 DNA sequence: TGTGCCAGTCTGAGGGTGCAGAGGAAGACCCAGTACTTC.

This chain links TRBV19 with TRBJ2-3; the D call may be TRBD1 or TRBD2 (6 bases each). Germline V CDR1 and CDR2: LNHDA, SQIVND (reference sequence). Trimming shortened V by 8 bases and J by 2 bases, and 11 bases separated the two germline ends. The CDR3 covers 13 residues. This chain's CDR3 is CASSGGHTDTQYF. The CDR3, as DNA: TGTGCCAGTTCCGGGGGACACACAGATACGCAGTATTTT.

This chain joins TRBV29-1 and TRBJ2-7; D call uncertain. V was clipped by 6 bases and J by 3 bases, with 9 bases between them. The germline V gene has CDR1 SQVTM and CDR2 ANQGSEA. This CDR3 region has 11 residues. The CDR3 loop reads CSVGSVYEQYF. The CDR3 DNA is TGCAGCGTCGGTTCCGTCTACGAGCAGTACTTC.

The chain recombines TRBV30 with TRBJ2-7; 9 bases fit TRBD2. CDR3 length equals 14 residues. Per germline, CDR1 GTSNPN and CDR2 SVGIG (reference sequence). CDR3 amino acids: CAWASGGTYYEQYF. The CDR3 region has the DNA TGTGCATGGGCCAGCGGGGGGACCTACTACGAGCAGTACTTC.

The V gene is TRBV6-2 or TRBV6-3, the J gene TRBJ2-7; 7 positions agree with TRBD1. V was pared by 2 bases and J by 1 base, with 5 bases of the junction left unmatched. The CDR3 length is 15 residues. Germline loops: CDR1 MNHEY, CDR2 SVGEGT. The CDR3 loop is CASSYTPDRSYEQYF. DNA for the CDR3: TGTGCCAGCAGTTACACCCCGGACAGGTCCTACGAGCAGTACTTC.

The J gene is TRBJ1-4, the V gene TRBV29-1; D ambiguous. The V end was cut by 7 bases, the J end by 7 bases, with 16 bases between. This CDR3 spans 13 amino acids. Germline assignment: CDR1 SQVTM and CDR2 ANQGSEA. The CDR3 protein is CSATEQATEKLFF. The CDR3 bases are TGCAGCGCCACAGAGCAGGCAACTGAAAAACTGTTTTTT.

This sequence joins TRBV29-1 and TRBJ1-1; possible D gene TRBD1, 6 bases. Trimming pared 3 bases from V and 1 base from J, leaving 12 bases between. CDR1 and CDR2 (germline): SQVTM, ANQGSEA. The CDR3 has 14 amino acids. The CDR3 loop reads CSVEDQGTNTEAFF. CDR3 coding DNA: TGCAGCGTTGAGGACCAGGGGACGAACACTGAAGCTTTCTTT.

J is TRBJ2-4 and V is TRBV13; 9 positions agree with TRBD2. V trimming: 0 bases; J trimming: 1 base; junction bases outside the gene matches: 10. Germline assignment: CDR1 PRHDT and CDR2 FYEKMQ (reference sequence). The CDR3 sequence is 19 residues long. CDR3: CASSLGRLSGRMAKNIQYF. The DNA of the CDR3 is TGTGCCAGCAGCTTAGGCCGACTTAGCGGGAGAATGGCCAAAAACATTCAGTACTTC.

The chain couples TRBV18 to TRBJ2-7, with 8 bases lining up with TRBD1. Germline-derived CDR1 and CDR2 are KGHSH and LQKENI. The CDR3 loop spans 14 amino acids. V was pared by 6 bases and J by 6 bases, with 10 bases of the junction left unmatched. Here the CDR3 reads CASSYGQGVVEQYF. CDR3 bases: TGTGCCAGCTCCTACGGACAGGGTGTGGTCGAGCAGTACTTC. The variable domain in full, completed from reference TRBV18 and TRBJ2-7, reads NAGVMQNPRHLVRRRGQEARLRCSPMKGHSHVYWYRQLPEEGLKFMVYLQKENIIDESGMPKERFSAEFPKEGPSILRIQQVVRGDSAAYFCASSYGQGVVEQYFGPGTRLTVT.

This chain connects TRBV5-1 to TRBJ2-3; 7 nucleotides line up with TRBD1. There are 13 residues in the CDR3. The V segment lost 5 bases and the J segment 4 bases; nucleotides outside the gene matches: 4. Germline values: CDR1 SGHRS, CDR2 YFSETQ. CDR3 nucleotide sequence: TGCGCCAGCAGTCCGCAGGGGGCAGATACGCAGTATTTT. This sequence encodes CASSPQGADTQYF.